This TCR beta chain was obtained from a study of blood T cell repertoires in COVID-19. Per the germline V gene, CDR1 is MNHNY and CDR2 is SVGAGI (reference sequence). The ends were cut back, 7 bases at V and 1 base at J, with 19 bases in the middle. The CDR3 runs to 16 residues. The authors' processing: Reference gene primer amplification yielded estimated nucleated cell counts. Repertoires were generated with immunoSEQ multiplex PCR, while TCRdb's copy carries only in-frame clones and drops some. V and J calls and clone size are those listed in that table; D and trimming were worked out from the DNA. Here the sample spans about 48,000 clones, over 65% being singletons.

This TCR was recovered from an older woman with acute or convalescent COVID-19. The V gene is TRBV6-6, the J gene TRBJ1-1; a weak D match, TRBD1 (5 bases). The specimen was peripheral blood. CDR3 DNA sequence: TGTGCCAGCACCCTAGGATTGACAGCCTCGAACACTGAAGCTTTCTTT. Amino acid sequence: CASTLGLTASNTEAFF.